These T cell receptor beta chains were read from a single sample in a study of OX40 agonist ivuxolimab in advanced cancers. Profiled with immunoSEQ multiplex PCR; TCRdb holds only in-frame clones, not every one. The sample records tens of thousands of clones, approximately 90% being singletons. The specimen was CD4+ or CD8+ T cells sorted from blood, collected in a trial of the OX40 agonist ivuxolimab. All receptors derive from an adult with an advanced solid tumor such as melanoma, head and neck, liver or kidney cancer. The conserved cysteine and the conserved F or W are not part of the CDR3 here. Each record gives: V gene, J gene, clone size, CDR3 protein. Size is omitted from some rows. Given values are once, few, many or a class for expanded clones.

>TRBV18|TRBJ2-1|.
ASSPSGLGLNEQF
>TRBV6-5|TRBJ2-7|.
AGRNRDEQY
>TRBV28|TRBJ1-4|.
ASSLRTMNEKLF
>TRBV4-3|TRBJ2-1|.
ASSQDLAGPYNEQF
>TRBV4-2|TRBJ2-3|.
ASSQLLGGGPGTDTQY
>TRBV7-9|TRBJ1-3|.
ASSLADRAGNTIY
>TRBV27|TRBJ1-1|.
ASRVPRIGQGSYTEAF
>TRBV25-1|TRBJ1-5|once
ASSAGAGGNSNQPQH
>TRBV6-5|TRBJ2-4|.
ASSYGGSKNIQY
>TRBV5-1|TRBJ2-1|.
ASSLATASNEQF
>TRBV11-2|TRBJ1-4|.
ASSSLDRSNEKLF
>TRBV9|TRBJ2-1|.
ASSVVGTSNNEQF
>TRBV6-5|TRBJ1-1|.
ASSYTGTEAF
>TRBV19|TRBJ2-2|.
ASSIIHKIGGTGELF
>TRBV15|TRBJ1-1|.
ATSREGFRGVTEAF